One sample yielded the 15 T cell receptor beta chains listed below, sequenced in a study of blood T cell repertoires in COVID-19. The method was immunoSEQ multiplex PCR; TCRdb's version includes in-frame clones alone and lacks a portion of them. This sample has roughly 100,000 clones; nearly 90% occur once, and the top ten carry roughly 3%. The sample was peripheral blood. These receptors all stem from a man aged 45-60 years in a cohort sampled during active COVID-19.

The chain's CDR3 is CASSYSGGLLNEQFF. Here the CDR3 DNA reads TGTGCCAGCAGCTATAGCGGGGGTTTGCTGAATGAGCAGTTCTTC. The chain recombines TRBV2 with TRBJ2-1; 9 bases agree with TRBD2. The V gene's germline CDR1 is SNHLY and CDR2 FYNNEI. The CDR3 spans 15 residues. The V segment lost 6 bases and the J segment 7 bases; nucleotides outside the gene matches: 10.

This clone was seen only once. The rearrangement links TRBV7-2 to TRBJ2-1; 11 bases are a match to TRBD1. Germline CDR1 SGHTA, CDR2 FQGNSA. V lost 3 bases to trimming and J lost 6 bases; unmatched junction nucleotides: 7. The CDR3 runs to 16 residues. The CDR3 sequence: CASSFTGTGGINEQFF. Written as DNA, the CDR3 is TGTGCCAGCAGCTTTACCGGGACAGGGGGGATCAATGAGCAGTTCTTC.

This clone came up once. This chain links TRBV24-1 with TRBJ2-3, with D maybe TRBD2 (6 bases). This CDR3 spans 15 amino acids. V lost 8 bases and J lost 0, with 14 bases in between. The germline gives CDR1 KGHDR, CDR2 SFDVKD. The CDR3 is CATKSGGTSTDTQYF. For the CDR3, the DNA is TGTGCCACCAAGAGTGGAGGGACTAGCACAGATACGCAGTATTTT.

The chain recombines TRBV5-1 with TRBJ2-7, with 9 nucleotides matching TRBD2. The CDR3 has 15 residues. The germline V gene has CDR1 SGHRS and CDR2 YFSETQ. Unmatched junction bases numbered 4, after V lost 0 bases and J lost 3 bases. The CDR3 DNA sequence: TGCGCCAGCAGCTTGGGCGCTAGCGGGGTCTACGAGCAGTACTTC. It yields the protein CASSLGASGVYEQYF.

The gene calls are TRBV15 and TRBJ2-4, with TRBD1 matching over 9 bases. Losses at the gene ends were 2 bases for V and 0 bases for J; bases not matched to a gene: 2. Germline loops: CDR1 LNHNV, CDR2 YYDKDF (reference sequence). The CDR3 runs to 16 residues. Written as DNA, the CDR3 is TGTGCCACCAGCAGACGGGACAGGGCAGCCAAAAACATTCAGTACTTC. It is translated as CATSRRDRAAKNIQYF.

The V and J genes are TRBV19 and TRBJ2-2; D call uncertain. Germline assignment: CDR1 LNHDA and CDR2 SQIVND (reference sequence). Trimming removed 9 bases from V and 3 bases from J, with 17 bases in between. The CDR3 sequence is 15 residues long. The CDR3 here is CASQAPSSDTGELFF. The CDR3 bases are TGTGCCAGCCAGGCTCCCAGTAGTGACACCGGGGAGCTGTTTTTT.

The V gene is TRBV5-1, the J gene TRBJ2-1; weak D call: TRBD2 (5 bases). The V gene's germline CDR1 is SGHRS and CDR2 YFSETQ. Trimming removed 4 bases at V and 7 bases at J, with 12 bases between. The CDR3 is 13 residues long. The CDR3 sequence: CASSISVGNEQFF. DNA for the CDR3: TGCGCCAGCAGCATTAGCGTAGGGAATGAGCAGTTCTTC. Based on the CDR3 plus reference TRBV5-1 and TRBJ2-1, the full variable domain is KAGVTQTPRYLIKTRGQQVTLSCSPISGHRSVSWYQQTPGQGLQFLFEYFSETQRNKGNFPGRFSGRQFSNSRSEMNVSTLELGDSALYLCASSISVGNEQFFGPGTRLTVL.

In this sample, this clone turned up a few times. The chain uses TRBV10-1 and TRBJ1-3, with unresolved D. CDR3 length: 14 amino acids. From germline, CDR1 is WNHNN and CDR2 SYGVQD (reference sequence). Trimming cost V 8 bases and J 0 bases, with 11 bases left between them. The CDR3 here is CASCGLRSGNTIYF. CDR3 DNA sequence: TGCGCCAGCTGCGGACTGCGCTCTGGAAACACCATATATTTT.

This chain links TRBV7-9 with TRBJ1-4, with 7 bases identical to TRBD1. Germline loops: CDR1 SEHNR, CDR2 FQNEAQ (reference sequence). Trimming took 4 bases from V and 8 from J; bases not matched to a gene: 10. This CDR3 is 15 amino acids long. CDR3 sequence (DNA): TGTGCCAGCAGCTCCAGACAGGGTTTGAGCGAAAAACTGTTTTTT. Residues: CASSSRQGLSEKLFF.

This rearrangement joins TRBV5-4 to TRBJ2-3; 8 bases line up with TRBD2. The CDR3 is 17 amino acids. CDR1 and CDR2 from the germline V gene are SGHNT and YYREEE (reference sequence). Trimming took 2 bases from V and 5 from J; bases not matched to a gene: 13. CDR3 sequence reads: CASSFGGRGGHGDTQYF. DNA of the CDR3: TGTGCCAGCAGCTTTGGAGGCCGGGGGGGCCATGGAGATACGCAGTATTTT.

This clone is a singleton in its sample. The chain uses TRBV19 and TRBJ1-2; TRBD1 aligns across 7 bases. V gave up 2 bases and J gave up 3 bases; unmatched junction bases: 9. The CDR3 spans 16 residues. Germline V gene data show CDR1 as LNHDA and CDR2 as SQIVND (reference sequence). The CDR3 region has the DNA TGTGCCAGTAGTATAAGATTCCTCGACAGGGACTATGGCTACACCTTC. Protein: CASSIRFLDRDYGYTF.

The gene calls are TRBV7-8 and TRBJ1-5; 9 bases fit TRBD1. The CDR3 has 17 amino acids. Germline values: CDR1 SGHVS, CDR2 FQNEAQ. The junction had 14 bases not matched to a gene; V was cut back by 2 bases and J by 9 bases. In DNA, the CDR3 is TGTGCCAGCAGCTTAACAGGGACAGGGTTGGGTTCGGCGCCCCAGCATTTT. Amino acid sequence: CASSLTGTGLGSAPQHF.

This chain uses TRBV7-8 with TRBJ1-1, with D possibly matching TRBD1 (5 bases). The CDR3 length is 13 residues. The germline gives CDR1 SGHVS, CDR2 FQNEAQ. Between the trimmed V and J ends, which lost 5 bases and 6 bases, there was a span of 13 bases. CDR3 residues: CASSPPGGAEAFF. The CDR3 DNA follows: TGTGCCAGCAGCCCCCCGGGGGGGGCTGAAGCTTTCTTT.

In nucleotides, the CDR3 is TGCGCCAGCAGCATACATCAGGGGGGTGAGCAGTTCTTC. Translating gives CASSIHQGGEQFF. The chain links TRBV5-1 to TRBJ2-1, with D tentatively TRBD1 (7 bases). V was clipped by 4 bases and J by 9 bases, with 14 bases between them. The germline CDR1 and CDR2 sequences are SGHRS and YFSETQ. This CDR3 is 13 amino acids long.

This clone turned up a few times. The rearrangement uses TRBV7-9 and TRBJ2-2; 13 bases match TRBD2. V lost 5 bases and J lost 1; bases outside the gene matches: 7. The CDR3 consists of 18 residues. The germline V gene encodes CDR1 SEHNR and CDR2 FQNEAQ (reference sequence). The chain's CDR3 is CASSARLAGGQNTGELFF. The CDR3 DNA sequence: TGTGCCAGCAGCGCCCGACTAGCGGGGGGACAGAACACCGGGGAGCTGTTTTTT.